Listed below are T cell receptor beta chains from one sample, sequenced in a study of T cells in Graves' hyperthyroidism and ophthalmopathy. Each CDR3 protein is one row after TCRdb ran MiXCR on the multiplex PCR reads. Of roughly 510,000 distinct CDR3 sequences listed, more than 20% are singletons. The specimen sequenced was blood. Receptor source: a man aged 18 to 29 with Graves' hyperthyroidism. The CDR3 runs from the conserved cysteine through the conserved F or W. A D gene is named only where the DNA matches it firmly. Clone sizes are given selectively: once, few, many, or a class where the clone is expanded.

V: TRBV6-1
size: few
D: TRBD1
J: TRBJ2-7
CDR3: CASSRDRGGPYEQYF
DNA: TGTGCCAGCAGTAGAGACAGGGGCGGACCCTACGAGCAGTACTTC

V: TRBV7-8
size: -
D: TRBD1
J: TRBJ2-5
CDR3: CASSGGQGDETQYF
DNA: TGTGCCAGCAGCGGCGGACAGGGGGACGAGACCCAGTACTTC

V: TRBV5-1
size: -
D: -
J: TRBJ1-3
CDR3: CASSWDGSSGNTIYF
DNA: TGCGCCAGCAGCTGGGACGGGAGCTCTGGAAACACCATATATTTT

V: TRBV12-3/TRBV12-4
size: -
D: -
J: TRBJ1-2
CDR3: CASSAGYRFYGYTF
DNA: TGTGCCAGCAGTGCCGGGTACCGATTCTATGGCTACACCTTC

V: TRBV6-1
size: many
D: -
J: TRBJ1-1
CDR3: CASRLGHNTEAFF
DNA: TGTGCCAGCAGACTGGGACACAACACTGAAGCTTTCTTT

V: TRBV7-8
size: few
D: -
J: TRBJ2-3
CDR3: CASSLYVPGQYF
DNA: TGTGCCAGCAGCTTATACGTCCCCGGGCAGTATTTT

V: TRBV12-3/TRBV12-4
size: few
D: -
J: TRBJ1-2
CDR3: CASSFIGTNRDTSGYTF
DNA: TGTGCCAGCAGTTTTATCGGCACCAACCGGGACACCTCGGGCTACACCTTC

V: TRBV28
size: many
D: -
J: TRBJ2-7
CDR3: CASSFGGRGSREQYF
DNA: TGTGCCAGCAGTTTTGGGGGGCGGGGATCTCGCGAGCAGTACTTC

V: TRBV12-3/TRBV12-4
size: many
D: TRBD2
J: TRBJ2-6
CDR3: CASLTYGRGGANVLTF
DNA: TGTGCCAGCCTTACCTATGGGAGGGGAGGGGCCAACGTCCTGACTTTC

V: TRBV6-1
size: many
D: -
J: TRBJ2-3
CDR3: CASSATADTQYF
DNA: TGTGCCAGCAGTGCGACAGCAGATACGCAGTATTTT

V: TRBV5-4
size: many
D: TRBD2
J: TRBJ2-5
CDR3: CASSLKRGAQETQYF
DNA: TGTGCCAGCAGCTTGAAGCGGGGGGCCCAAGAGACCCAGTACTTC

V: TRBV2
size: -
D: -
J: TRBJ2-7
CDR3: CASSGRASSYEQYF
DNA: TGTGCCAGCAGTGGCAGGGCGAGCTCCTACGAGCAGTACTTC

V: TRBV19
size: -
D: -
J: TRBJ1-5
CDR3: CASSIGGNHGGYQPQHF
DNA: TGTGCCAGTAGTATAGGGGGGAACCACGGGGGGTATCAGCCCCAGCATTTT

V: TRBV12-3/TRBV12-4
size: many
D: TRBD1
J: TRBJ1-2
CDR3: CASSLGTGEGYTF
DNA: TGTGCCAGCAGTCTCGGGACAGGGGAAGGCTACACCTTC

V: TRBV12-3/TRBV12-4
size: -
D: TRBD1
J: TRBJ1-1
CDR3: CASRGQGATEAFF
DNA: TGTGCCAGCAGGGGCCAGGGGGCCACTGAAGCTTTCTTT

V: TRBV6-5
size: -
D: -
J: TRBJ2-5
CDR3: CASSYGSSDPETQYF
DNA: TGTGCCAGCAGTTACGGGAGCTCAGACCCCGAGACCCAGTACTTC

V: TRBV6-2/TRBV6-3
size: -
D: TRBD1
J: TRBJ2-5
CDR3: CASSYWTGEAETQYF
DNA: TGTGCCAGCAGTTACTGGACAGGGGAGGCGGAGACCCAGTACTTC

V: TRBV12-3/TRBV12-4
size: -
D: -
J: TRBJ1-1
CDR3: CASSPSQNTEAFF
DNA: TGTGCCAGCAGCCCCTCACAGAACACTGAAGCTTTCTTT

V: TRBV12-5
size: few
D: -
J: TRBJ2-5
CDR3: CASGPYEEETQYF
DNA: TGTGCTAGTGGTCCCTACGAGGAAGAGACCCAGTACTTC

V: TRBV29-1
size: many
D: -
J: TRBJ1-1
CDR3: CSVEDPVNTEAFF
DNA: TGCAGCGTTGAAGATCCCGTGAACACTGAAGCTTTCTTT

V: TRBV6-1
size: few
D: -
J: TRBJ2-5
CDR3: CASDSRDGVLLGETQYF
DNA: TGTGCCAGCGACTCGAGAGACGGAGTTCTTCTTGGGGAGACCCAGTACTTC

V: TRBV28
size: many
D: -
J: TRBJ1-1
CDR3: CASTLQGPPEAFF
DNA: TGTGCCAGCACCCTCCAGGGGCCCCCTGAAGCTTTCTTT

V: TRBV6-1
size: many
D: -
J: TRBJ1-1
CDR3: CASSGKGHTEAFF
DNA: TGTGCCAGCAGTGGTAAAGGACATACTGAAGCTTTCTTT

V: TRBV2
size: many
D: TRBD2
J: TRBJ2-7
CDR3: CASRERGGEQYF
DNA: TGTGCCAGCAGAGAGCGGGGAGGGGAGCAGTACTTC

V: TRBV28
size: many
D: TRBD1
J: TRBJ2-7
CDR3: CASSFFPGTGIDEQYF
DNA: TGTGCCAGCAGTTTCTTCCCCGGGACAGGGATCGACGAGCAGTACTTC

V: TRBV7-9
size: few
D: -
J: TRBJ1-1
CDR3: CASSLGISHTEAFF
DNA: TGTGCCAGCAGCTTGGGGATCAGTCACACTGAAGCTTTCTTT

V: TRBV7-9
size: few
D: -
J: TRBJ1-2
CDR3: CASSLYQDYGYTF
DNA: TGTGCCAGCAGCTTGTATCAGGACTATGGCTACACCTTC

V: TRBV10-3
size: -
D: -
J: TRBJ2-7
CDR3: CAISDTSGGLNEQYF
DNA: TGTGCCATCAGTGACACCTCAGGGGGGCTTAACGAGCAGTACTTC

V: TRBV5-5
size: -
D: TRBD1
J: TRBJ1-1
CDR3: CASSARQGAYTGAFF
DNA: TGTGCCAGCAGCGCGCGACAGGGGGCCTACACTGGAGCTTTCTTT

V: TRBV12-3/TRBV12-4
size: many
D: -
J: TRBJ1-2
CDR3: CASSSVYGYTF
DNA: TGTGCCAGCAGTTCGGTTTATGGCTACACCTTC

V: TRBV12-3/TRBV12-4
size: many
D: -
J: TRBJ1-1
CDR3: CASSPWRAEGEAFF
DNA: TGTGCCAGCAGTCCATGGAGGGCCGAGGGTGAAGCTTTCTTT

V: TRBV6-1
size: -
D: TRBD2
J: TRBJ2-7
CDR3: CASSGTGLAGSFSYEQYF
DNA: TGTGCCAGCAGTGGGACAGGACTAGCGGGATCCTTCTCCTACGAGCAGTACTTC

V: TRBV2
size: many
D: TRBD2
J: TRBJ2-1
CDR3: CASSEVLAGYNEQFF
DNA: TGTGCCAGCAGTGAGGTACTAGCGGGGTACAATGAGCAGTTCTTC

V: TRBV7-9
size: many
D: -
J: TRBJ2-5
CDR3: CASSLGWEETQYF
DNA: TGTGCCAGCAGCTTAGGCTGGGAAGAGACCCAGTACTTC

V: TRBV12-3/TRBV12-4
size: many
D: TRBD2
J: TRBJ2-5
CDR3: CASSLAGGGQETQYF
DNA: TGTGCCAGCAGTTTAGCCGGGGGGGGTCAAGAGACCCAGTACTTC

V: TRBV7-8
size: -
D: -
J: TRBJ2-7
CDR3: CASSLWTETYEQYF
DNA: TGTGCCAGCAGCTTATGGACCGAGACCTACGAGCAGTACTTC

V: TRBV6-2/TRBV6-3
size: many
D: TRBD2
J: TRBJ2-2
CDR3: CASSYSGLARLNTGELFF
DNA: TGTGCCAGCAGTTACTCAGGACTAGCGAGACTGAACACCGGGGAGCTGTTTTTT